Listed below are T cell receptor beta chains from one sample, sequenced in a study of T cells in Graves' hyperthyroidism and ophthalmopathy. TCRdb called the multiplex PCR reads again in MiXCR, with one record for every CDR3 protein. The sample shows around 350,000 distinct CDR3 sequences, about 16% of them seen only once. Material: blood. The source of these receptors is a woman aged 55 to 70 with Graves' ophthalmopathy. CDR3s include the opening cysteine and the closing phenylalanine or tryptophan. Each record gives: J gene, D gene, clone size, V gene, CDR3 protein, CDR3 DNA. The D gene is left open where the match is weak. Clone size, where shown, is once, few, many, or a class for clones that have expanded.

TRBJ2-7 TRBD2 many TRBV28 CASSLGLAGPAKYF TGTGCCAGCAGTCTCGGACTAGCGGGTCCGGCGAAGTACTTC
TRBJ1-4 NA few TRBV3-1 CASSSHSGGLEKLFF TGTGCCAGCAGTTCCCATTCCGGGGGATTGGAAAAACTGTTTTTT
TRBJ2-1 NA NA TRBV11-2 CAGSLDRGEQFF TGTGCCGGCAGCTTAGATCGAGGGGAGCAGTTCTTC
TRBJ2-7 NA NA TRBV4-2 CTSSQATRDYEQYF TGTACCAGCAGCCAAGCGACAAGAGACTACGAGCAGTACTTC
TRBJ1-2 NA many TRBV30 CAWSSGGGYTF TGTGCCTGGAGTAGCGGCGGTGGCTACACCTTC
TRBJ2-1 TRBD2 many TRBV28 CATYETGGDNEQFF TGTGCCACCTACGAGACGGGAGGAGACAATGAGCAGTTCTTC
TRBJ2-3 TRBD2 many TRBV7-3 CASSLRLAGVSKDTQYF TGTGCCAGCAGCTTGAGACTAGCGGGAGTGAGCAAAGATACGCAGTATTTT
TRBJ2-5 NA many TRBV15 CATSSLFGGPQETQYF TGTGCCACCAGCAGCCTATTTGGGGGCCCCCAAGAGACCCAGTACTTC
TRBJ2-3 TRBD2 many TRBV6-6 CASSYSATSGKADTQYF TGTGCCAGCAGTTACTCGGCGACTAGCGGGAAGGCAGATACGCAGTATTTT
TRBJ2-7 TRBD2 few TRBV27 CASSLSGLAGEQYF TGTGCCAGCAGTTTATCGGGGCTAGCGGGGGAGCAGTACTTC
TRBJ2-6 NA few TRBV4-1 CASSQDEGAGANVLTF TGCGCCAGCAGCCAAGACGAGGGGGCTGGGGCCAACGTCCTGACTTTC
TRBJ1-2 TRBD1 few TRBV5-1 CASSLDRGHYGYTF TGCGCCAGCAGCTTGGACAGGGGACACTATGGCTACACCTTC
TRBJ2-5 TRBD2 NA TRBV29-1 CSASGRGQETQYF TGCAGCGCGAGCGGGAGGGGGCAAGAGACCCAGTACTTC
TRBJ1-3 NA few TRBV18 CASSPPGSGGNTIYF TGTGCCAGCTCACCACCAGGGAGCGGTGGAAACACCATATATTTT
TRBJ2-3 NA many TRBV5-1 CASSLGERSTDTQYF TGCGCCAGCAGCTTGGGGGAAAGAAGCACAGATACGCAGTATTTT
TRBJ2-1 TRBD2 many TRBV30 CAWSKGLAGGNEQFF TGTGCCTGGAGTAAGGGACTAGCGGGAGGAAATGAGCAGTTCTTC
TRBJ2-7 TRBD2 NA TRBV6-1 CASIPDGRGMYYEQYF TGTGCCAGCATCCCGGACGGGAGGGGTATGTATTACGAGCAGTACTTC
TRBJ2-1 TRBD1 many TRBV24-1 CATSSPGQPYNEQFF TGTGCCACCAGTTCTCCGGGACAGCCCTACAATGAGCAGTTCTTC
TRBJ1-1 NA NA TRBV10-3 CAISRTSRDWEAFF TGTGCCATCAGTAGGACCAGCCGGGATTGGGAAGCTTTCTTT
TRBJ2-7 TRBD2 many TRBV20-1 CSARPPAREISYEQYF TGCAGTGCTAGACCCCCCGCGCGGGAGATTTCCTACGAGCAGTACTTC
TRBJ2-2 NA few TRBV6-1 CASRYHTGELFF TGTGCCAGCAGATATCACACCGGGGAGCTGTTTTTT
TRBJ2-3 NA NA TRBV20-1 CSARGPFVTDTQYF TGCAGTGCTAGAGGGCCATTTGTCACAGATACGCAGTATTTT
TRBJ1-2 NA many TRBV18 CASSDGQLYGYTF TGTGCCAGCTCTGACGGACAGCTCTATGGCTACACCTTC
TRBJ2-1 TRBD2 many TRBV3-1 CASSQPGLAGVRYNEQFF TGTGCCAGCAGCCAACCGGGACTAGCGGGAGTTAGATACAATGAGCAGTTCTTC
TRBJ2-7 NA NA TRBV6-1 CASSAGDGSYEQYF TGTGCCAGCAGCGCCGGGGACGGGTCCTACGAGCAGTACTTC
TRBJ2-7 NA many TRBV11-2 CASSLRDGGLEQYF TGTGCCAGCAGCTTGCGGGACGGCGGTTTGGAGCAGTACTTC
TRBJ2-1 TRBD2 many TRBV7-3 CASSLGLAGAYNEQFF TGTGCCAGCAGTTTGGGACTAGCGGGAGCCTACAATGAGCAGTTCTTC
TRBJ2-5 NA many TRBV20-1 CSARVRQGRETQYF TGCAGTGCTAGAGTCAGGCAGGGTCGGGAGACCCAGTACTTC
TRBJ2-3 NA many TRBV7-9 CASSEGWESDTQYF TGTGCCAGCAGCGAAGGATGGGAATCGGATACGCAGTATTTT
TRBJ2-2 TRBD1 NA TRBV6-6 CASSYGTGVSGELFF TGTGCCAGCAGTTACGGGACAGGGGTTTCCGGGGAGCTGTTTTTT
TRBJ2-6 NA NA TRBV7-2 CASSTQRGGPSVLTF TGTGCCAGCAGCACTCAAAGGGGCGGGCCTTCCGTCCTGACTTTC
TRBJ2-7 NA many TRBV28 CASSTRGANWGEQYF TGTGCCAGCAGTACACGGGGGGCTAACTGGGGCGAGCAGTACTTC
TRBJ2-5 NA NA TRBV20-1 CSARDLPGPGSSEQETQYF TGCAGTGCTAGAGATCTGCCCGGTCCGGGGTCCAGTGAGCAAGAGACCCAGTACTTC
TRBJ2-7 NA many TRBV14 CASSQDPGSYEQYF TGTGCCAGCAGCCAAGATCCGGGATCCTACGAGCAGTACTTC